The present TCR beta chain was sequenced within a study of T cells in Graves' hyperthyroidism and ophthalmopathy. The germline V gene encodes CDR1 SQVTM and CDR2 ANQGSEA. The CDR3 runs to 15 residues. The V gene lost 0 bases and the J gene lost 1 base, with 12 bases spanning the gap. This clonotype has a handful of counts. The CDR3 regions of TCR beta were amplified from RNA transcripts. Primed by the HTBI set, a first-round RT-PCR was run on the TCR CDR3. MiXCR, run by TCRdb on the multiplex PCR reads, gives a single entry per CDR3 protein. The table lists some 500,000 distinct CDR3 sequences, roughly 16% of them singletons. Ophthalmopathy cases met thresholds of Clinical Activity Score at least 3, NOSPECS grade at least 4 and duration under 3 months.

The sequenced sample consisted of blood. The TCR sequence derives from a woman aged 25 to 39 with Graves' ophthalmopathy. This chain connects TRBV29-1 to TRBJ1-1; unclear D gene. The CDR3 reads CSVEDPRVTNTEAFF. DNA of the CDR3: TGCAGCGTTGAAGATCCTAGGGTAACGAACACTGAAGCTTTCTTT.